The TCR beta chain described here comes from a study of T cell changes during pregnancy in multiple sclerosis (dated by TCRdb to 2018 to 2020). Study-wide context: Changes in the T cell repertoire over the course of pregnancy were examined in this study in women with multiple sclerosis.

Trimming at the junction amounts to 0 bases on V and 8 bases on J, and the germline ends lie 16 bases apart. Sequences SGHTA (CDR1) and FQGNSA (CDR2) are obtained from the germline V gene. The CDR3 numbers 15 residues from cysteine through phenylalanine. Only the CDR3 DNA stays, 45 bases, in frame from base 1. Library construction relied on the immunoSEQ multiplex PCR assay. Held by TCRdb, this immuneACCESS table contains in-frame sequences only and omits some clones. Under half of the omission traces to an unresolved V gene where checked; the cause of the rest is unknown. In this sample the table shows 30,000 or so clones, roughly nine tenths of which occur a single time. Clones ranked in the top ten supply 8.5% to 14% of the sample. Of note for this clone: Its antigen remains unidentified. Base quality data are lacking; no much larger clone is found one base away.

This sample comprised CD8+ T cells from peripheral blood mononuclear cells, obtained in the third trimester of pregnancy. This TCR came from a female donor with multiple sclerosis, enrolled in a pregnancy study. Here the chain combines TRBV7-2 and TRBJ1-2; D gene: possibly TRBD1, on 5 matching bases. The nucleotides read TGTGCCAGCAGCTTAGCCGCTTTGGGGCAGGACGGCTACACCTTC. This gives the protein CASSLAALGQDGYTF.